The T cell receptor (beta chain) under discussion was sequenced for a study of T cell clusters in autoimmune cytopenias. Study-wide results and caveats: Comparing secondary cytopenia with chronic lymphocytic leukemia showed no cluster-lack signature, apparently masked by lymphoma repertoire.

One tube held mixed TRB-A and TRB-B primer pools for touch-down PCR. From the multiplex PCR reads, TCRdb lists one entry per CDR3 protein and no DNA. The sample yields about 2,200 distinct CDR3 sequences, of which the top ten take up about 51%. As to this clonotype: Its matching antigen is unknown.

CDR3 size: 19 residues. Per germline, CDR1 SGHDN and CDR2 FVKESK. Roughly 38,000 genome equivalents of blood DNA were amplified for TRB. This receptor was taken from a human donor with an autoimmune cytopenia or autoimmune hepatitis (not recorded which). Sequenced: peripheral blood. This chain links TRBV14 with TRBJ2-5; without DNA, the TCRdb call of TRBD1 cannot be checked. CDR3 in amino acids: CASSLFSIHRVGEEETQYF.